This T cell receptor (beta chain) was documented in a study of T-cell memory formation after mild COVID-19. Using its own MiXCR run on the 5' RACE reads, TCRdb lists one record per CDR3 protein. The data show hundreds of thousands of distinct CDR3 sequences, about 16% seen once. Looked up from germline, CDR1 is KGHDR and CDR2 is SFDVKD. The CDR3 contains 12 residues. V was trimmed by 7 bases and J by 5 bases, leaving 10 bases between them. Sequencing used PBMCs or a T cell subset sorted from them (not recorded which). The chain employs TRBV24-1 and TRBJ2-5, with a possible D match to TRBD1 (5 bases). The clonotype comes from an adult woman who had mild COVID-19 (a few samples of this study predate the infection). Cell type and time point are not known. The chain's CDR3 is CATRDTGETQYF. Here the CDR3 DNA reads TGTGCCACCAGGGACACTGGGGAGACCCAGTACTTC.